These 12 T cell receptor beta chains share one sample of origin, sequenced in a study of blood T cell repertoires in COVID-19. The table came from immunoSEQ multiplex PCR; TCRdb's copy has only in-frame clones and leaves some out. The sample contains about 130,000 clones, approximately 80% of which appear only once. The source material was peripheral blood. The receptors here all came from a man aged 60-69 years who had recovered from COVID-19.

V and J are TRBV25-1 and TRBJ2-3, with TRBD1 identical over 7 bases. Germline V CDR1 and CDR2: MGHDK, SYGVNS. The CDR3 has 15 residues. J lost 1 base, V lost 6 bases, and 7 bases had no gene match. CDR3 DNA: TGTGCCAGCAGACCACAGGGGAGCGGCACAGATACGCAGTATTTT. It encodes CASRPQGSGTDTQYF.

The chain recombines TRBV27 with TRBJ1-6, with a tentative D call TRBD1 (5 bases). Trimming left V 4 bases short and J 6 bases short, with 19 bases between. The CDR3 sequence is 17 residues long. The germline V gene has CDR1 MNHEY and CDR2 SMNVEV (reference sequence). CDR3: CASSSGGAGSTNSPLHF. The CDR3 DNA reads TGTGCCAGCAGTTCCGGGGGAGCCGGGAGCACTAATTCACCCCTCCACTTT.

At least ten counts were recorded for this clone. CDR3 residues: CASSHPGGSVNEKLFF. The CDR3 region has the DNA TGCGCCAGCAGCCACCCGGGGGGGTCCGTTAATGAAAAACTGTTTTTT. The chain employs TRBV4-1 and TRBJ1-4; D might be TRBD1 (5 bases). V shed 3 bases and J shed 4 bases, with 15 bases lying between them. Germline V gene lookup returns CDR1 MGHRA and CDR2 YSYEKL. CDR3 length: 16 amino acids.

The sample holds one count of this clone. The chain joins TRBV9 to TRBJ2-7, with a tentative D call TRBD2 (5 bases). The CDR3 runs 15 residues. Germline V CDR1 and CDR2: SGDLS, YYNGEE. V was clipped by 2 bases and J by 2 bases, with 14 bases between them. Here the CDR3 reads CASSVEDHGAYEQYF. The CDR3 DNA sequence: TGTGCCAGCAGCGTGGAGGACCATGGGGCCTACGAGCAGTACTTC.

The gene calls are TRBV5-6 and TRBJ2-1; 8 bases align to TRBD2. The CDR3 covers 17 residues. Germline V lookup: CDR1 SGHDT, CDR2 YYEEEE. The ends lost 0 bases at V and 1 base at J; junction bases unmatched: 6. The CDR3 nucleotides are TGTGCCAGCAGCTTGGCCAGCGGGGGTTGGTCCTACAATGAGCAGTTCTTC. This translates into CASSLASGGWSYNEQFF.

The CDR3 region has the DNA TGTGCCAGCAGTTACAATGGGGGGGCTCAGGCTGAAGCTTTCTTT. Translated: CASSYNGGAQAEAFF. J is TRBJ1-1 and V is TRBV6-2 or TRBV6-3, with D possibly matching TRBD1 (6 bases). Germline V gene data show CDR1 as MNHEY and CDR2 as SVGEGT. The CDR3 is 15 residues long. V lost 2 bases and J 6 bases, leaving 16 bases between the germline ends.

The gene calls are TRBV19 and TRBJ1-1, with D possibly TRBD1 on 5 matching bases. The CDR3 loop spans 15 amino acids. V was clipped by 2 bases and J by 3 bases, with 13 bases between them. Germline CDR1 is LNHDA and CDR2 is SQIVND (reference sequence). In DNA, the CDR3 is TGTGCCAGTAGTATAAGACAGCACCTGGACACTGAAGCTTTCTTT. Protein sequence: CASSIRQHLDTEAFF.

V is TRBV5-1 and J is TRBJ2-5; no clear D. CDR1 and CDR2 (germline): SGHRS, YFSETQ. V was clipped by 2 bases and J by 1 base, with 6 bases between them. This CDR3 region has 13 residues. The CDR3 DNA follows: TGCGCCAGCAGCTTCCAGTCCCAAGAGACCCAGTACTTC. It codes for CASSFQSQETQYF. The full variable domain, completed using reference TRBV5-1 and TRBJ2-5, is KAGVTQTPRYLIKTRGQQVTLSCSPISGHRSVSWYQQTPGQGLQFLFEYFSETQRNKGNFPGRFSGRQFSNSRSEMNVSTLELGDSALYLCASSFQSQETQYFGPGTRLLVL.

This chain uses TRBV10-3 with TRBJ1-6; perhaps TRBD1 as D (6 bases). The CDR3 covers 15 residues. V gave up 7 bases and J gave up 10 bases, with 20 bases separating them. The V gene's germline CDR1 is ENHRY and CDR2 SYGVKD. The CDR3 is CAITPSRGSESPLHF. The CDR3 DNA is TGTGCCATCACCCCATCCAGGGGATCGGAGTCACCCCTCCACTTT.

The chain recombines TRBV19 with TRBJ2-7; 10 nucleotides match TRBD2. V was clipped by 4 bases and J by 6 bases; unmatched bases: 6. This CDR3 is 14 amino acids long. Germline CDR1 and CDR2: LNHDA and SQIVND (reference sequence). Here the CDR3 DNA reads TGTGCCAGTAGTACGATAGCGGGAGGAATCGAGCAGTACTTC. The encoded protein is CASSTIAGGIEQYF. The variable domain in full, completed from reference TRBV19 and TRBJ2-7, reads DGGITQSPKYLFRKEGQNVTLSCEQNLNHDAMYWYRQDPGQGLRLIYYSQIVNDFQKGDIAEGYSVSREKKESFPLTVTSAQKNPTAFYLCASSTIAGGIEQYFGPGTRLTVT.

The CDR3 protein is CAISEGGGQSAEAFF. DNA for the CDR3: TGTGCCATCAGTGAAGGGGGGGGACAATCAGCTGAAGCTTTCTTT. This chain joins TRBV10-3 and TRBJ1-1, with D maybe TRBD1 (6 bases). V lost 3 bases to trimming and J lost 6 bases, with 17 bases between them. This CDR3 region has 15 residues. Germline V CDR1 and CDR2: ENHRY, SYGVKD.

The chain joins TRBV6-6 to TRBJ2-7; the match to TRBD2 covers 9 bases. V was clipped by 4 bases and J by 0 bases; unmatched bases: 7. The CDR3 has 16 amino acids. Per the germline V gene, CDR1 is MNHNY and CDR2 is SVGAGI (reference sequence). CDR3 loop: CASSLGWRGGSYEQYF. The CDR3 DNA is TGTGCCAGCAGTTTAGGTTGGCGGGGGGGCTCCTACGAGCAGTACTTC.